This T cell receptor beta chain is drawn from a study of blood T cells in healthy people across ages. Background on the study: In model experiments, template switching was able to capture about one barcoded beta molecule for every two T cells that were present.

A second PCR of 7 to 11 cycles used a sample-barcoded 5' primer and a J-beta primer mix. Each CDR3 protein gets one entry after TCRdb re-called the 5' RACE reads with MiXCR. The sample includes roughly 900,000 distinct CDR3 sequences, roughly 43% of them seen just once. Per sample, no less than 5 micrograms of total RNA were extracted. This clonotype has just a few counts. With V trimmed by 3 bases and J by 5 bases, 6 bases remained unmatched. The germline CDR1 and CDR2 sequences are MDHEN and SYDVKM. The CDR3 is 16 amino acids. The sequencing sample was made of blood. This sequence was found in a man younger than 40 in good health. The chain is built from TRBV28 and TRBJ1-6; the match to TRBD1 covers 8 bases. The CDR3 DNA reads as TGTGCCAGCAGTTTCGGACAGGGTAGGAATAATTCACCCCTCCACTTT. Amino acids: CASSFGQGRNNSPLHF.